The T cell receptor beta chain described here comes from a study of cytomegalovirus exposure and HLA in healthy donors. The primer mix had 60 Vbeta and 13 Jbeta primers. Libraries were prepared by immunoSEQ multiplex PCR; TCRdb keeps only in-frame clonotypes and omits some of them. The sample holds 150,000 to 160,000 clones, 70% to 90% seen once. Study findings and constraints: Within an earlier analysis, most TCR beta V segments proved productive either about 90% or about 30% of the time.

CDR1 is SQVTM, CDR2 ANQGSEA, per germline. The J segment lost 0 bases and the V segment lost 4 bases, leaving 5 bases of the junction unmatched. CDR3 size: 14 residues. This clone was recorded a few times. What it binds is unknown. V is TRBV29-1 and J is TRBJ1-1; 7 bases are shared with TRBD1. The clonotype was recovered from a middle-aged woman in good health and CMV-seropositive. Sequencing used PBMCs. CDR3 bases: TGCAGCGTTGTCAGGGGGACCATGAACACTGAAGCTTTCTTT. It yields the protein CSVVRGTMNTEAFF.